This TCR beta chain stems from a study of blood T cell repertoires in COVID-19. For the study at large: Researchers got acute and convalescent COVID-19 samples from the United States, Italy and Spain. PBMCs, B-cell-depleted T cells, or T cells were the source of the cDNA or gDNA that made up the material.

Per the original methods: The assay estimated nucleated cells by amplifying reference gene primers. The assay was immunoSEQ multiplex PCR, and TCRdb's table has in-frame clones only and misses some. V and J calls and clone size are given by that table; D and trimming were obtained from the DNA. The sample shows 200,000 to 250,000 clones, around 87% of them seen only once. The germline V gene encodes CDR1 LNHNV and CDR2 YYDKDF (reference sequence). The CDR3 consists of 14 residues. Trimming stripped 0 bases from V and 5 bases from J, with 10 bases between. The rearrangement uses TRBV15 and TRBJ1-2; D uncertain. This clonotype was obtained from a woman in her thirties who had recovered from COVID-19. The sample comprised peripheral blood. The CDR3 protein is CATSRDFQVYGYTF. The CDR3 DNA is TGTGCCACCAGCAGAGATTTCCAGGTATATGGCTACACCTTC.